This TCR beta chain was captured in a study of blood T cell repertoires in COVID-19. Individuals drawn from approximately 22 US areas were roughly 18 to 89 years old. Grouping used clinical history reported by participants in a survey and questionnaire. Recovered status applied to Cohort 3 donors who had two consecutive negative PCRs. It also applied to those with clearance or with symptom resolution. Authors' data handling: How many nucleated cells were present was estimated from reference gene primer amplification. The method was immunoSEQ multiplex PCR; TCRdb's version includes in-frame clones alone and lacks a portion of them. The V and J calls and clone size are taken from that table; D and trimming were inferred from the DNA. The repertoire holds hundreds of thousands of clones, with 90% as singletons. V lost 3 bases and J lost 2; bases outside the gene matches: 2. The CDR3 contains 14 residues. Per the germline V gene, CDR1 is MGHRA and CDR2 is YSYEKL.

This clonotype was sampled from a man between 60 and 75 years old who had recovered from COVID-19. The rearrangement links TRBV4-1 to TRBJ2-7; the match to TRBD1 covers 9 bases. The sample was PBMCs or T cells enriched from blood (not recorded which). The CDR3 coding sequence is TGCGCCAGCAGCCATGGGACAGGGCCCTACGAGCAGTACTTC. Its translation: CASSHGTGPYEQYF.